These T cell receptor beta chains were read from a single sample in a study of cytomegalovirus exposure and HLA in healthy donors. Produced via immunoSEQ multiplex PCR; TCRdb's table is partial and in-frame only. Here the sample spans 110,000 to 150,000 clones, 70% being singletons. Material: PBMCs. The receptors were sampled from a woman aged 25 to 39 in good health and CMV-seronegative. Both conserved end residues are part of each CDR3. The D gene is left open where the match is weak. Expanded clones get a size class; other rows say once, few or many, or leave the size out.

CDR3 DNA: TGTGCCAGCAGCCCGGGACAGGGGTTCCCCGATACGCAGTATTTT
CDR3 protein: CASSPGQGFPDTQYF
clone size: .
V gene: TRBV11-2
D gene: TRBD1
J gene: TRBJ2-3

CDR3 DNA: TGTGCCAGCTCACCACCGGGGGGGTTACATAGCAATCAGCCCCAGCATTTT
CDR3 protein: CASSPPGGLHSNQPQHF
clone size: .
V gene: TRBV18
D gene: .
J gene: TRBJ1-5

CDR3 DNA: TGTGCCAGCAGTCGAGTAACAGGGGCTGGTCAGCCCCAGCATTTT
CDR3 protein: CASSRVTGAGQPQHF
clone size: .
V gene: TRBV27
D gene: TRBD1
J gene: TRBJ1-5

CDR3 DNA: TGTGCCAGCAGCCTCGGACTCAGCTCCTATAATTCACCCCTCCACTTT
CDR3 protein: CASSLGLSSYNSPLHF
clone size: .
V gene: TRBV6-6
D gene: .
J gene: TRBJ1-6

CDR3 DNA: TGTGCCAGCAGCGTAGAGGGGAATCCAGGACTAGCGGGGGGGCCATCTGGGGCCAACGTCCTGACTTTC
CDR3 protein: CASSVEGNPGLAGGPSGANVLTF
clone size: .
V gene: TRBV9
D gene: TRBD2
J gene: TRBJ2-6

CDR3 DNA: TGTGCCAGCAGTATACCTGAGGGTAATGAGCAGTTCTTC
CDR3 protein: CASSIPEGNEQFF
clone size: once
V gene: TRBV27
D gene: .
J gene: TRBJ2-1

CDR3 DNA: TGCAGTTCAAACACAGATACGCAGTATTTT
CDR3 protein: CSSNTDTQYF
clone size: few
V gene: TRBV29-1
D gene: .
J gene: TRBJ2-3

CDR3 DNA: TGTGCCAGCAGCTTATCGGGGGGGGGTCAGCCCCAGCATTTT
CDR3 protein: CASSLSGGGQPQHF
clone size: once
V gene: TRBV7-2
D gene: .
J gene: TRBJ1-5

CDR3 DNA: TGTGCCAGTAGTATAAATTTCGGGAGCTCCTACGAGCAGTACTTC
CDR3 protein: CASSINFGSSYEQYF
clone size: .
V gene: TRBV19
D gene: .
J gene: TRBJ2-7

CDR3 DNA: TGTGCCAGCAGTTTATACGGGACACTCGGCACTGAAGCTTTCTTT
CDR3 protein: CASSLYGTLGTEAFF
clone size: .
V gene: TRBV27
D gene: .
J gene: TRBJ1-1

CDR3 DNA: TGTGCCAGCAGCCGCTCGGAGGAAGGCTACACCTTC
CDR3 protein: CASSRSEEGYTF
clone size: .
V gene: TRBV7-9
D gene: .
J gene: TRBJ1-2

CDR3 DNA: TGTGCCAGCAGTGAAGGACTCCAAGTATCCTACGAGCAGTACTTC
CDR3 protein: CASSEGLQVSYEQYF
clone size: .
V gene: TRBV6-1
D gene: .
J gene: TRBJ2-7

CDR3 DNA: TGTGCCAGCAGCTTAACAGGGGCGAACACCGGGGAGCTGTTTTTT
CDR3 protein: CASSLTGANTGELFF
clone size: .
V gene: TRBV11-2
D gene: TRBD1
J gene: TRBJ2-2

CDR3 DNA: TGTGCCAGCAGCTCAAGACAGCTAACAAATTCACCCCTCCACTTT
CDR3 protein: CASSSRQLTNSPLHF
clone size: .
V gene: TRBV5-8
D gene: .
J gene: TRBJ1-6

CDR3 DNA: TGTGCCAGCAGTGCCCCGGGGGCGAACACCGGGGAGCTGTTTTTT
CDR3 protein: CASSAPGANTGELFF
clone size: once
V gene: TRBV25-1
D gene: .
J gene: TRBJ2-2

CDR3 DNA: TGTGCCAGCAGCGTGGACAGGGTTTCATTGCACACTGAAGCTTTCTTT
CDR3 protein: CASSVDRVSLHTEAFF
clone size: .
V gene: TRBV5-4
D gene: TRBD1
J gene: TRBJ1-1

CDR3 DNA: TGTGCCAGCAGCGTAGCAGCAGATACGCAGTATTTT
CDR3 protein: CASSVAADTQYF
clone size: .
V gene: TRBV9
D gene: .
J gene: TRBJ2-3

CDR3 DNA: TGCGCCAGCAGCCTGACAGGGGGCGACACCGGGGAGCTGTTTTTT
CDR3 protein: CASSLTGGDTGELFF
clone size: few
V gene: TRBV5-1
D gene: TRBD1
J gene: TRBJ2-2

CDR3 DNA: TGTGCCAGCAGCTTAAAATTCTGGGGGCAAGGGGATGAGCAGTTCTTC
CDR3 protein: CASSLKFWGQGDEQFF
clone size: .
V gene: TRBV7-6
D gene: .
J gene: TRBJ2-1

CDR3 DNA: TGCGCCAGCAGCCCTCGCGGGCAGGCCCTTAATGAAAAACTGTTTTTT
CDR3 protein: CASSPRGQALNEKLFF
clone size: .
V gene: TRBV4-1
D gene: .
J gene: TRBJ1-4

CDR3 DNA: TGTGCCAGCAGCGTAGAACTAGCGGGAAGGGAGCAGTACTTC
CDR3 protein: CASSVELAGREQYF
clone size: .
V gene: TRBV9
D gene: TRBD2
J gene: TRBJ2-7

CDR3 DNA: TGTGCCAGCAGCTTGGGGTCTCGGAGGGAGGGTTTCTTCTACAATGAGCAGTTCTTC
CDR3 protein: CASSLGSRREGFFYNEQFF
clone size: .
V gene: TRBV7-8
D gene: TRBD2
J gene: TRBJ2-1

CDR3 DNA: TGTGCCAGCAGCTTGAGACGGTTCGGGGGCTACACCTTC
CDR3 protein: CASSLRRFGGYTF
clone size: .
V gene: TRBV5-6
D gene: .
J gene: TRBJ1-2

CDR3 DNA: TGTGCCAGCAGTGGACTAATCTCTGGAAACACCATATATTTT
CDR3 protein: CASSGLISGNTIYF
clone size: .
V gene: TRBV6-1
D gene: .
J gene: TRBJ1-3

CDR3 DNA: TGCGCCAGCAGCTTGGCGGGGACAAATAATGAAAAACTGTTTTTT
CDR3 protein: CASSLAGTNNEKLFF
clone size: .
V gene: TRBV5-1
D gene: .
J gene: TRBJ1-4

CDR3 DNA: TGTGCCAGCAGTTACCTAGCGGGGGGACAAGAGACCCAGTACTTC
CDR3 protein: CASSYLAGGQETQYF
clone size: .
V gene: TRBV11-2
D gene: TRBD2
J gene: TRBJ2-5

CDR3 DNA: TGCAGCGTTGGTAGGGCAGGGGGCGCGGGTGGCTATGGCTACACCTTC
CDR3 protein: CSVGRAGGAGGYGYTF
clone size: .
V gene: TRBV29-1
D gene: TRBD1
J gene: TRBJ1-2

CDR3 DNA: TGTGCCATCAGTGAGTCACCATCAGTATATAGCACAGATACGCAGTATTTT
CDR3 protein: CAISESPSVYSTDTQYF
clone size: once
V gene: TRBV10-3
D gene: .
J gene: TRBJ2-3

CDR3 DNA: TGCGCCAGCCGCAGGGCCCCTAGCGGGGAGAACAATGAGCAGTTCTTC
CDR3 protein: CASRRAPSGENNEQFF
clone size: .
V gene: TRBV5-1
D gene: TRBD2
J gene: TRBJ2-1

CDR3 DNA: TGTGCCAGCAGCTTGGGCAGGGTTGACTATGGCTACACCTTC
CDR3 protein: CASSLGRVDYGYTF
clone size: once
V gene: TRBV5-6
D gene: .
J gene: TRBJ1-2

CDR3 DNA: TGTGCCAGCAGCTTCCCTAGCGGGAGTGGATGTGAGCAGTTCTTC
CDR3 protein: CASSFPSGSGCEQFF
clone size: once
V gene: TRBV5-6
D gene: TRBD2
J gene: TRBJ2-1

CDR3 DNA: TGTGCCAGCAGCCGAGACAGGACCGGGGAGCTGTTTTTT
CDR3 protein: CASSRDRTGELFF
clone size: .
V gene: TRBV9
D gene: .
J gene: TRBJ2-2

CDR3 DNA: TGCGCCAGCAGCTTGGGGGGCGGAGAGACCCAGTACTTC
CDR3 protein: CASSLGGGETQYF
clone size: .
V gene: TRBV5-1
D gene: .
J gene: TRBJ2-5

CDR3 DNA: TGCAGCGTTGAAGCCAACAGGTTGAACACTGAAGCTTTCTTT
CDR3 protein: CSVEANRLNTEAFF
clone size: .
V gene: TRBV29-1
D gene: .
J gene: TRBJ1-1

CDR3 DNA: TGTGCCAGCAGTGATCAAGGAAGCGGACACACCGGGGAGCTGTTTTTT
CDR3 protein: CASSDQGSGHTGELFF
clone size: .
V gene: TRBV6-4
D gene: .
J gene: TRBJ2-2

CDR3 DNA: TGTGCCAGCAGTCCCGGGACTAGCGTTCAGAATTGGCTGTTTTTT
CDR3 protein: CASSPGTSVQNWLFF
clone size: .
V gene: TRBV11-2
D gene: TRBD2
J gene: TRBJ2-2

CDR3 DNA: TGTGCCAGCAGCTTCAGAACCGGGACAGCCAACAATGAGCAGTTCTTC
CDR3 protein: CASSFRTGTANNEQFF
clone size: .
V gene: TRBV7-9
D gene: TRBD1
J gene: TRBJ2-1

CDR3 DNA: TGTGCCAGTAGTATCCAACGGGAGGGCAAAAACATTCAGTACTTC
CDR3 protein: CASSIQREGKNIQYF
clone size: .
V gene: TRBV19
D gene: TRBD2
J gene: TRBJ2-4

CDR3 DNA: TGTGCCAGCATTCCGAGCCACTCCTACGAGCAGTACTTC
CDR3 protein: CASIPSHSYEQYF
clone size: .
V gene: TRBV6-1
D gene: .
J gene: TRBJ2-7

CDR3 DNA: TGTGCCATCTCCCCAGGACTAGCGGGAGAGTTGGATGAGCAGTTCTTC
CDR3 protein: CAISPGLAGELDEQFF
clone size: .
V gene: TRBV10-3
D gene: TRBD2
J gene: TRBJ2-1

CDR3 DNA: TGTGCCAGCAGCTTAGTCAGCAGGGTAACTGAAGCTTTCTTT
CDR3 protein: CASSLVSRVTEAFF
clone size: once
V gene: TRBV7-9
D gene: .
J gene: TRBJ1-1

CDR3 DNA: TGTGCCAGCAGTGAATTTAGCTGGTCCGAGCAGTACTTC
CDR3 protein: CASSEFSWSEQYF
clone size: .
V gene: TRBV6-1
D gene: .
J gene: TRBJ2-7

CDR3 DNA: TGTGCCAGCAGTTCTACAGGGCTCACCTCCGCAGATACGCAGTATTTT
CDR3 protein: CASSSTGLTSADTQYF
clone size: .
V gene: TRBV28
D gene: .
J gene: TRBJ2-3

CDR3 DNA: TGTGCCAGCAGCCTCCGGGACTGGAACTACGAGCAGTACTTC
CDR3 protein: CASSLRDWNYEQYF
clone size: .
V gene: TRBV13
D gene: .
J gene: TRBJ2-7

CDR3 DNA: TGCGCCAGCAGCTTGAGGCCGGGAGGGGGTTACGAGCAGTACTTC
CDR3 protein: CASSLRPGGGYEQYF
clone size: few
V gene: TRBV5-1
D gene: TRBD2
J gene: TRBJ2-7

CDR3 DNA: TGTGCCAGCAGCGACACGGGGGTAGCAGATACGCAGTATTTT
CDR3 protein: CASSDTGVADTQYF
clone size: .
V gene: TRBV14
D gene: .
J gene: TRBJ2-3

CDR3 DNA: TGTGCCAGCAAGCCCCAAGAGGTCGCTAACTATGGCTACACCTTC
CDR3 protein: CASKPQEVANYGYTF
clone size: .
V gene: TRBV11-3
D gene: .
J gene: TRBJ1-2

CDR3 DNA: TGTGTCAGCAGCTTATACGGTTCGGAGACCCAGTACTTC
CDR3 protein: CVSSLYGSETQYF
clone size: .
V gene: TRBV7-3
D gene: .
J gene: TRBJ2-5

CDR3 DNA: TGCGGAGATGGGGGACAGGGCCTCCCCTTCACCTTC
CDR3 protein: CGDGGQGLPFTF
clone size: once
V gene: TRBV29-1
D gene: TRBD1
J gene: TRBJ1-2

CDR3 DNA: TGTGCCAGCAGTTCAAACAGGGGACAAGAGACCCAGTACTTC
CDR3 protein: CASSSNRGQETQYF
clone size: few
V gene: TRBV6-5
D gene: TRBD1
J gene: TRBJ2-5

CDR3 DNA: TGTGCCAGCACCCTTTCGGAGGGAAACACCATATATTTT
CDR3 protein: CASTLSEGNTIYF
clone size: .
V gene: TRBV2
D gene: .
J gene: TRBJ1-3